This T cell receptor (beta chain) was captured by sequencing in a study of cytomegalovirus exposure and HLA in healthy donors. Only in-frame clones appear in the TCRdb table, and some are missing; sequencing was by immunoSEQ multiplex PCR. The table includes about 110,000 clones, approximately 85% detected once. This CDR3 is built from 13 residues. Germline loops: CDR1 SGHAT, CDR2 FQNNGV. The V and J ends lost 8 bases and 2 bases, in that order; junction bases with no gene match: 3. This clonotype was sampled from a woman younger than 35 in good health and CMV-seronegative. The chain has TRBV11-2 and TRBJ2-1, with 7 bases matching TRBD1. The sample taken for sequencing was PBMCs. The CDR3 is CASEGQTYNEQFF. CDR3 nucleotide sequence: TGTGCCAGCGAGGGACAGACCTACAATGAGCAGTTCTTC. Based on the CDR3 plus reference TRBV11-2 and TRBJ2-1, the full variable domain is EAGVAQSPRYKIIEKRQSVAFWCNPISGHATLYWYQQILGQGPKLLIQFQNNGVVDDSQLPKDRFSAERLKGVDSTLKIQPAKLEDSAVYLCASEGQTYNEQFFGPGTRLTVL.